Each of the 2 T cell receptor beta chains below was sequenced from the same sample in a study of lymphopenia after photon versus proton radiotherapy. Libraries were prepared by immunoSEQ multiplex PCR; TCRdb keeps only in-frame clonotypes and omits some of them. The data show tens of thousands of clones, roughly 89% seen once. This specimen consisted of peripheral blood, obtained from a patient treated with proton-based radiotherapy. All receptors derive from a man older than 75 with esophageal cancer.

This sequence joins TRBV19 and TRBJ2-5; no clear D gene. Germline V gene sequence: CDR1 LNHDA, CDR2 SQIVND (reference sequence). The CDR3 has 13 amino acids. V was pared by 1 base and J by 2 bases, with 5 bases between. The CDR3 DNA reads as TGTGCCAGTAGTATAGCATGGCAAGAGACCCAGTACTTC. It translates to CASSIAWQETQYF.

This clone has a single count. This chain links TRBV14 with TRBJ2-2, with D unclear. The length of the CDR3 is 16 residues. Looked up from germline, CDR1 is SGHDN and CDR2 is FVKESK. V lost 1 base and J 0 bases, leaving 9 bases between the germline ends. CDR3 sequence: CASSQVRAPNTGELFF. The CDR3 DNA reads as TGTGCCAGCAGCCAAGTACGGGCTCCGAACACCGGGGAGCTGTTTTTT. Drawing the rest from reference TRBV14 and TRBJ2-2, the complete variable domain is EAGVTQFPSHSVIEKGQTVTLRCDPISGHDNLYWYRRVMGKEIKFLLHFVKESKQDESGMPNNRFLAERTGGTYSTLKVQPAELEDSGVYFCASSQVRAPNTGELFFGEGSRLTVL.